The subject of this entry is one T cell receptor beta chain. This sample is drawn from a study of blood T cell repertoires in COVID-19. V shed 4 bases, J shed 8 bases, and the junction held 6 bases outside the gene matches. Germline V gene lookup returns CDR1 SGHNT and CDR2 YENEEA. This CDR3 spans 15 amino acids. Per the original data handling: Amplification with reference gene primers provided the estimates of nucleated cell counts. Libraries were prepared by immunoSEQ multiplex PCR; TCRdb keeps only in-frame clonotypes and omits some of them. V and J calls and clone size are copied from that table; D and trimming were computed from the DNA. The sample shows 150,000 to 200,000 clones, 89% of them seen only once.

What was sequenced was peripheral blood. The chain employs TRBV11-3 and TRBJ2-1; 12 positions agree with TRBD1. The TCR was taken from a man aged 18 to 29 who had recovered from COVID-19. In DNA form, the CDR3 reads TGTGCCAGCAGCTATTCGGGACAGGGGGCCTATGAGCAGTTCTTC. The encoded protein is CASSYSGQGAYEQFF. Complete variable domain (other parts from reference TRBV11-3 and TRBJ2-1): EAGVVQSPRYKIIEKKQPVAFWCNPISGHNTLYWYLQNLGQGPELLIRYENEEAVDDSQLPKDRFSAERLKGVDSTLKIQPAELGDSAVYLCASSYSGQGAYEQFFGPGTRLTVL.